This entry is about one T cell receptor (beta chain). Its antigen remains unknown. The data were taken from a study of graft-versus-host responses after intestinal transplantation. The overall study: Uniformly, recipients were administered anti-thymocyte globulin induction with subsequent tacrolimus and steroids for about 3 years.

The data were produced by immunoSEQ multiplex PCR, yet TCRdb's version contains in-frame clones alone and is incomplete. The sample includes some 18,000 clones, almost 85% of them seen just once. Trimming took 5 bases from V and 5 from J, leaving 13 bases between them. Per the germline V gene, CDR1 is MNHNS and CDR2 is SASEGT. The CDR3 covers 13 residues. Points from the study as a whole: GvH clones were found in recipient marrow; some appeared first in ileum or blood.

The rearrangement joins TRBV6-1 to TRBJ2-7, with unresolved D. The sequencing here drew on PBMCs, taken 14 days after transplant. This TCR came from a human patient who received an intestinal transplant, so some T cells may come from the graft donor. CDR3 DNA: TGTGCCAGCAGTCCGTTCGTCGATGACGAGCAGTACTTC. Translated, it gives CASSPFVDDEQYF.